Listed below are T cell receptor beta chains from one sample, sequenced in a study of blood T cell repertoires in COVID-19. TCRdb keeps only in-frame clones here, not all; method: immunoSEQ multiplex PCR. The sample includes approximately 72,000 clones, roughly 86% of them seen just once. The sequencing sample was made of peripheral blood. The receptors originated from a woman aged 55 to 70 with acute or convalescent COVID-19. Both conserved end residues are part of each CDR3. A D gene is named only where the DNA matches it firmly. Only some rows state a clone size, as once, few, many or a class for expanded clones.

CDR3aa: CSASNGAGQPQHF
CDR3nt: TGCAGTGCTAGTAATGGGGCAGGACAGCCCCAGCATTTT
v_gene: TRBV20-1
d_gene: .
abundance: .
j_gene: TRBJ1-5

CDR3aa: CASSLSRDQPQHF
CDR3nt: TGTGCCAGCAGTTTATCGAGGGATCAGCCCCAGCATTTT
v_gene: TRBV27
d_gene: .
abundance: .
j_gene: TRBJ1-5

CDR3aa: CASREGPPDEQYF
CDR3nt: TGTGCCAGCAGGGAGGGGCCCCCGGACGAGCAGTACTTC
v_gene: TRBV2
d_gene: .
abundance: .
j_gene: TRBJ2-7

CDR3aa: CAWSYGTDSNQPQHF
CDR3nt: TGTGCCTGGAGTTATGGGACAGATAGCAATCAGCCCCAGCATTTT
v_gene: TRBV30
d_gene: TRBD1
abundance: .
j_gene: TRBJ1-5

CDR3aa: CASRAPGTGNTIYF
CDR3nt: TGTGCCAGCAGGGCCCCAGGGACTGGAAACACCATATATTTT
v_gene: TRBV6-5
d_gene: .
abundance: .
j_gene: TRBJ1-3

CDR3aa: CASSPTGDSGNTIYF
CDR3nt: TGTGCCAGCAGTCCAACAGGAGACTCTGGAAACACCATATATTTT
v_gene: TRBV3-1/TRBV3-2
d_gene: .
abundance: .
j_gene: TRBJ1-3

CDR3aa: CARTQGGADTQYF
CDR3nt: TGTGCCAGAACTCAAGGGGGGGCGGATACGCAGTATTTT
v_gene: TRBV27
d_gene: .
abundance: .
j_gene: TRBJ2-3

CDR3aa: CASSRTQGAQGYTF
CDR3nt: TGTGCCAGCAGTCGAACACAGGGGGCGCAAGGCTACACCTTC
v_gene: TRBV9
d_gene: TRBD1
abundance: .
j_gene: TRBJ1-2

CDR3aa: CASSGGTGSFADTQYF
CDR3nt: TGTGCCAGCAGTGGAGGGACAGGGAGTTTCGCAGATACGCAGTATTTT
v_gene: TRBV2
d_gene: TRBD1
abundance: .
j_gene: TRBJ2-3

CDR3aa: CASSFASVYGYTF
CDR3nt: TGTGCCAGCAGTTTCGCATCAGTCTATGGCTACACCTTC
v_gene: TRBV6-5
d_gene: .
abundance: .
j_gene: TRBJ1-2

CDR3aa: CASSRSGANTDTQYF
CDR3nt: TGTGCCAGCAGCCGCAGCGGGGCTAACACAGATACGCAGTATTTT
v_gene: TRBV7-2
d_gene: TRBD2
abundance: few
j_gene: TRBJ2-3

CDR3aa: CSVGGEDTQYF
CDR3nt: TGCAGCGTTGGTGGAGAAGATACGCAGTATTTT
v_gene: TRBV29-1
d_gene: .
abundance: .
j_gene: TRBJ2-3

CDR3aa: CASSIDGGEYATDTQYF
CDR3nt: TGTGCCAGTAGTATAGATGGCGGGGAGTACGCCACAGATACGCAGTATTTT
v_gene: TRBV19
d_gene: .
abundance: .
j_gene: TRBJ2-3

CDR3aa: CASRQGTGNEKLFF
CDR3nt: TGTGCCAGCAGACAAGGGACAGGGAATGAAAAACTGTTTTTT
v_gene: TRBV3-1/TRBV3-2
d_gene: TRBD1
abundance: once
j_gene: TRBJ1-4

CDR3aa: CASSSWGGAQETQYF
CDR3nt: TGTGCCAGCAGCAGCTGGGGGGGGGCACAAGAGACCCAGTACTTC
v_gene: TRBV3-1/TRBV3-2
d_gene: .
abundance: many
j_gene: TRBJ2-5

CDR3aa: CASYRTARGTDTQYF
CDR3nt: TGTGCCAGCTATCGGACAGCGAGAGGCACAGATACGCAGTATTTT
v_gene: TRBV6-5
d_gene: .
abundance: .
j_gene: TRBJ2-3

CDR3aa: CSVTSGGAGELFF
CDR3nt: TGCAGCGTTACTAGCGGGGGGGCCGGGGAGCTGTTTTTT
v_gene: TRBV29-1
d_gene: TRBD2
abundance: few
j_gene: TRBJ2-2

CDR3aa: CASSLVPGVMDEQYF
CDR3nt: TGCGCCAGCAGCTTGGTGCCGGGGGTGATGGACGAGCAGTACTTC
v_gene: TRBV5-1
d_gene: .
abundance: .
j_gene: TRBJ2-7

CDR3aa: CASSLVPLRIGYTF
CDR3nt: TGTGCCAGCAGCTTAGTGCCCTTGCGGATTGGCTACACCTTC
v_gene: TRBV7-2
d_gene: .
abundance: .
j_gene: TRBJ1-2

CDR3aa: CASSLERGGTQYF
CDR3nt: TGTGCCAGCAGCTTAGAGCGGGGGGGTACCCAGTACTTC
v_gene: TRBV11-2
d_gene: TRBD2
abundance: once
j_gene: TRBJ2-5

CDR3aa: CASSQFSGRGYTDTQYF
CDR3nt: TGTGCCAGCAGCCAATTCTCCGGGCGGGGGTACACAGATACGCAGTATTTT
v_gene: TRBV14
d_gene: TRBD2
abundance: .
j_gene: TRBJ2-3

CDR3aa: CASSTASDTAEQFF
CDR3nt: TGTGCCAGTAGTACAGCATCGGATACAGCCGAGCAGTTCTTC
v_gene: TRBV19
d_gene: .
abundance: .
j_gene: TRBJ2-1

CDR3aa: CSASVGQGTDEQFF
CDR3nt: TGCAGTGCTAGTGTGGGACAGGGTACGGATGAGCAGTTCTTC
v_gene: TRBV20-1
d_gene: TRBD1
abundance: .
j_gene: TRBJ2-1

CDR3aa: CASSLLAGAPGELFF
CDR3nt: TGTGCCAGCAGCTTGTTAGCGGGAGCGCCCGGGGAGCTGTTTTTT
v_gene: TRBV5-4
d_gene: TRBD2
abundance: once
j_gene: TRBJ2-2

CDR3aa: CATSRAGLPLHF
CDR3nt: TGTGCCACCAGCAGAGCTGGCCTACCCCTCCACTTT
v_gene: TRBV15
d_gene: .
abundance: few
j_gene: TRBJ1-6

CDR3aa: CASKRGTNYGYTF
CDR3nt: TGTGCCAGCAAAAGGGGGACTAACTATGGCTACACCTTC
v_gene: TRBV2
d_gene: .
abundance: .
j_gene: TRBJ1-2

CDR3aa: CASGTVSGNTIYF
CDR3nt: TGTGCCAGCGGGACAGTCTCTGGAAACACCATATATTTT
v_gene: TRBV3-1/TRBV3-2
d_gene: TRBD1
abundance: .
j_gene: TRBJ1-3

CDR3aa: CASSLYPPSQGVNQPQHF
CDR3nt: TGTGCCAGCAGTTTATACCCCCCCTCTCAGGGGGTCAATCAGCCCCAGCATTTT
v_gene: TRBV27
d_gene: TRBD1
abundance: .
j_gene: TRBJ1-5

CDR3aa: CASSQGRGAEAFF
CDR3nt: TGTGCCAGCAGCCAGGGCAGGGGTGCAGAAGCTTTCTTT
v_gene: TRBV3-1/TRBV3-2
d_gene: .
abundance: .
j_gene: TRBJ1-1

CDR3aa: CASSFRGRLSGNTIYF
CDR3nt: TGTGCCAGCAGTTTTCGGGGTAGACTCTCTGGAAACACCATATATTTT
v_gene: TRBV28
d_gene: .
abundance: .
j_gene: TRBJ1-3

CDR3aa: CASSLIDSYEQYF
CDR3nt: TGCGCCAGCAGCTTGATAGACAGTTACGAGCAGTACTTC
v_gene: TRBV5-1
d_gene: .
abundance: .
j_gene: TRBJ2-7

CDR3aa: CAWSATSQTLNEQFF
CDR3nt: TGTGCCTGGAGCGCGACTAGTCAGACCCTCAATGAGCAGTTCTTC
v_gene: TRBV30
d_gene: .
abundance: once
j_gene: TRBJ2-1

CDR3aa: CASSPQMVEDIQYF
CDR3nt: TGCGCCAGCAGCCCCCAAATGGTGGAGGACATTCAGTACTTC
v_gene: TRBV4-1
d_gene: .
abundance: once
j_gene: TRBJ2-4

CDR3aa: CASSAGQGPYNEQFF
CDR3nt: TGTGCCAGCAGCGCTGGACAGGGCCCCTACAATGAGCAGTTCTTC
v_gene: TRBV5-4
d_gene: TRBD1
abundance: .
j_gene: TRBJ2-1